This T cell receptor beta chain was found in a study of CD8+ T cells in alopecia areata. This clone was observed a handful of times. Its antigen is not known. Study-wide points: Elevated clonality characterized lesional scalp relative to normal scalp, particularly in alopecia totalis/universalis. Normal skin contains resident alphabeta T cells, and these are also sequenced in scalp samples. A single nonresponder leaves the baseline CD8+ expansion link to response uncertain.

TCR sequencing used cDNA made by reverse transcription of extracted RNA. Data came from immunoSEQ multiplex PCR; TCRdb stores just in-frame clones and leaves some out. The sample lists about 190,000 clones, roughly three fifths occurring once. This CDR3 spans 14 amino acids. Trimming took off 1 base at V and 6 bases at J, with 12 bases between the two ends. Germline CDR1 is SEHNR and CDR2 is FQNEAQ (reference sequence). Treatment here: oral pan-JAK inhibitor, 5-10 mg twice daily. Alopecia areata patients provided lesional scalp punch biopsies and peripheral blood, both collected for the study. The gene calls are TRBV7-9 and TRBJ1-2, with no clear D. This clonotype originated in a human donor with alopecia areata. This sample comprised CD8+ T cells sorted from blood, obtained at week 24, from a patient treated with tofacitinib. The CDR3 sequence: CASSLGAGLDGYTF. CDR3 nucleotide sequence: TGTGCCAGCAGCTTAGGAGCCGGCCTCGATGGCTACACCTTC. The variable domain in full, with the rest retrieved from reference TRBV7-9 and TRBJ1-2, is DTGVSQNPRHKITKRGQNVTFRCDPISEHNRLYWYRQTLGQGPEFLTYFQNEAQLEKSRLLSDRFSAERPKGSFSTLEIQRTEQGDSAMYLCASSLGAGLDGYTFGSGTRLTVV.